This TCR beta chain was sequenced during a study of cytomegalovirus exposure and HLA in healthy donors. Whole-study context: Earlier findings included roughly 120 million unique TCR beta sequences obtained from 180 million or so T cells. Study-level findings and limits: The analysis excluded some indistinguishable V segments, including TRBV6-2 and TRBV6-3. In a later analysis, most CMV-associated TCR beta chains appeared HLA-restricted. The productive fraction for most TCR beta V segments was about 87% or about 30% in an earlier analysis.

The CDR3 length is 13 residues. Germline V CDR1 and CDR2: SGHRS, YFSETQ. Germline trimming cut 4 bases from V and 4 bases from J; bases unmatched to any gene: 4. Turning to this clone: The antigen is not known.

Primers for the PCR totalled 60 Vbeta and 13 Jbeta. TCRdb's copy holds only in-frame clones and misses some; the assay was immunoSEQ multiplex PCR. The profile covers about 140,000 clones, with more than 75% appearing a single time and about 2.4% taken by the ten largest. The rearrangement links TRBV5-1 to TRBJ1-2; TRBD1 matches 7 bases. The sequenced material came from PBMCs. This sequence was found in a woman aged 18 to 35 in good health and CMV-seropositive. The CDR3 is CASSGDSFYGYTF. The DNA for the CDR3 is TGCGCCAGCAGCGGGGACAGCTTCTATGGCTACACCTTC.